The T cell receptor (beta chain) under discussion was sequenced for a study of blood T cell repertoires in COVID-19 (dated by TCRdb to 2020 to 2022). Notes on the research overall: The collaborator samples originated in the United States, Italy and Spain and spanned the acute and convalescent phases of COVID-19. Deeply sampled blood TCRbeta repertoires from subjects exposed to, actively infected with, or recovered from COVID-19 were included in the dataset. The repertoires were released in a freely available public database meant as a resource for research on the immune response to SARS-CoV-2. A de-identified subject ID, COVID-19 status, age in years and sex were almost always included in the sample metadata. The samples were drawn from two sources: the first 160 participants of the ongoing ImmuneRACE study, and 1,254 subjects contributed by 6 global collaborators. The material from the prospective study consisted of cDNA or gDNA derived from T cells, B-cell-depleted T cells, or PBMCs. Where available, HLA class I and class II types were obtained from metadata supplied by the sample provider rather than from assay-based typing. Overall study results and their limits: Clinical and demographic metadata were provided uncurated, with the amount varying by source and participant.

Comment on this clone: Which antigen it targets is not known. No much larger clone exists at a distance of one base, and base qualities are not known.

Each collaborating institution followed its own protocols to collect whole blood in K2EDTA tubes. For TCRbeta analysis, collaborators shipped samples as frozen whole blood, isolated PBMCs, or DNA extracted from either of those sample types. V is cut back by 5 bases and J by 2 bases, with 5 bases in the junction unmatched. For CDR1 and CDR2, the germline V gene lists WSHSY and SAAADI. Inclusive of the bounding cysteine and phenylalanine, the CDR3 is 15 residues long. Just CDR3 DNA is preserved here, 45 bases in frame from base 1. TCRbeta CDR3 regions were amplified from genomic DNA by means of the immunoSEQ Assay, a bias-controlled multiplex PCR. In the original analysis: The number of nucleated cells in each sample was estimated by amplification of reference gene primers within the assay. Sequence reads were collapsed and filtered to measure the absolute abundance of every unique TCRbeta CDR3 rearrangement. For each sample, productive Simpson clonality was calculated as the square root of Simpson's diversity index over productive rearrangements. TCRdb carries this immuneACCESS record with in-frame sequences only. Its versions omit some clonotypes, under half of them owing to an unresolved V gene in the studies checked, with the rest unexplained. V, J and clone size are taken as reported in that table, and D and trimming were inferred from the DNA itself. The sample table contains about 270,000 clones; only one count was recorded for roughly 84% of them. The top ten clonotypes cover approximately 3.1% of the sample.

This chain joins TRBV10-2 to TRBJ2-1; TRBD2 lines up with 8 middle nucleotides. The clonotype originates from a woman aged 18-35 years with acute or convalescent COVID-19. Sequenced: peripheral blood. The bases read TGCGCCAGCAGTCAGCGGGAGACACCCTACAATGAGCAGTTCTTC. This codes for CASSQRETPYNEQFF.